The present T cell receptor beta chain was sequenced within a study of cytomegalovirus exposure and HLA in healthy donors. Looking at the study overall: The 110 or so validation repertoires used a platform that matched the one used for the 600 to 700 first-cohort repertoires, as a later analysis reported.

Germline CDR1 reads MDHEN; CDR2 reads SYDVKM. The CDR3 runs to 13 residues. V was pared by 2 bases and J by 7 bases, with 11 bases between. Clones were read by immunoSEQ multiplex PCR, and TCRdb kept only the in-frame ones, dropping some. The sample has 120,000 or so clones, approximately 90% seen once. On this clone itself: Its antigen is still unknown.

Whole-study findings and limits: A few of the chains that were CMV-associated were confirmed in vitro to be specific for CMV antigens. Some TCR beta chains (roughly 150 of them) were listed as cytomegalovirus-associated. Many donors carried some public TCRs, although rarity characterized most TCR sequences.

The origin of this receptor is a man in his late teens or twenties in good health and CMV-seronegative. The sequencing input was PBMCs. The chain recombines TRBV28 with TRBJ1-1; D call uncertain. The CDR3 DNA is TGTGCCAGCAGTTTAAGGGCGGGGAATGAAGCTTTCTTT. Translating gives CASSLRAGNEAFF.